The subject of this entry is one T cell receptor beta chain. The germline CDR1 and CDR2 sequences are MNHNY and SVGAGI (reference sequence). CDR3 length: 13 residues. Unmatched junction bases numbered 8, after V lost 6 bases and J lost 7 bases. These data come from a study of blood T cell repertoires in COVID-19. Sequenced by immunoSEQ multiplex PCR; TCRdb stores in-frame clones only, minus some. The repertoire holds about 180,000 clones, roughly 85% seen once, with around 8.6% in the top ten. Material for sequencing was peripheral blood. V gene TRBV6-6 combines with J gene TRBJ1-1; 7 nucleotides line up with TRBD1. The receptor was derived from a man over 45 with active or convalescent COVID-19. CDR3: CASRTGQANEAFF. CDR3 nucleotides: TGTGCCAGCAGAACCGGACAGGCAAATGAAGCTTTCTTT.